This T cell receptor beta chain appears in the sequencing data of a study of monozygotic twins with inflammatory bowel disease. TCRdb re-analyzed the 5' RACE reads; it lists each CDR3 protein once, without DNA. This table lists 350,000 to 500,000 distinct CDR3 sequences. Germline V lookup: CDR1 SGHKS, CDR2 YYEKEE (reference sequence). The length of the CDR3 is 14 residues. Sequenced sample: blood. The V gene is TRBV5-5, the J gene TRBJ2-3; the TCRdb D gene call, TRBD1, has no DNA to confirm it. The receptor's source is a human donor with ulcerative colitis or Crohn's disease, or a healthy co-twin of an affected twin (not recorded which). CDR3 sequence reads: CASSRDTSTDTQYF.